This is a list of T cell receptor beta chains from one sample in a study of graft-versus-host responses after intestinal transplantation. No antigen has been identified for these receptors. Repertoires were generated with immunoSEQ multiplex PCR, while TCRdb's copy carries only in-frame clones and drops some. The sample lists some 130,000 clones; approximately 95% were seen once. The sequencing here drew on unstimulated CD4+ T cells sorted from spleen or lymph node cells, taken before intestinal transplant. The source is a human donor who received an intestinal transplant. CDR3s leave out the opening cysteine and the closing phenylalanine or tryptophan. D genes are given only for firm matches.

TRBV28	11	TRBJ1-1	-	ASSGHSGARAF
TRBV7-7	11	TRBJ2-5	-	ASSLSSQETQY
TRBV6-1	13	TRBJ2-1	-	ASSEGPSQYNEQF
TRBV7-3	10	TRBJ2-2	-	ASSSYGGELF
TRBV7-2	15	TRBJ2-7	TRBD2	ASSLTGLAGGSYEQY
TRBV7-2	13	TRBJ2-7	TRBD1	ASSRTGQGSYEQY
TRBV7-9	10	TRBJ2-2	-	ASSSLYGELF
TRBV7-9	12	TRBJ1-4	-	ASSLRDRNEKLF
TRBV28	13	TRBJ2-6	-	ASSLGGTGANVLT
TRBV27	12	TRBJ1-1	TRBD1	ASSSQGGNTEAF
TRBV4-2	13	TRBJ2-1	TRBD2	ASSQVLAGYNEQF
TRBV18	13	TRBJ2-7	TRBD2	ASSLSGSSSYEQY
TRBV28	9	TRBJ2-5	-	ASSPTGPQY
TRBV6-1	13	TRBJ1-5	-	ASSELGGRGQPQH
TRBV19	13	TRBJ2-3	TRBD2	ASSMQAGVGDTQY
TRBV2	13	TRBJ2-2	-	AIFVGRVNTGELF
TRBV30	17	TRBJ2-1	-	AWSVRWAASTLSYNEQF
TRBV6-5	11	TRBJ2-7	TRBD1	ASRTGGSYEQY
TRBV12-5	17	TRBJ2-3	TRBD2	ASGFPWGKREGGTDTQY
TRBV6-5	11	TRBJ2-3	-	ASRARESDTQY
TRBV15	13	TRBJ1-2	-	ATSRDQGYSYGYT
TRBV19	10	TRBJ1-1	-	ASSIYLGEAF
TRBV28	10	TRBJ2-6	-	ASSSGANVLT
TRBV19	16	TRBJ2-6	-	ASSIQYWLGSGANVLT
TRBV4-1	14	TRBJ2-7	TRBD1	ASSQAPGQSSYEQY
TRBV5-6	10	TRBJ2-1	-	ASKRSSNEQF
TRBV5-4	15	TRBJ1-1	-	ASSLSTGFIGNTEAF
TRBV28	14	TRBJ1-5	TRBD1	ASSFRGGPGNQPQH
TRBV7-9	11	TRBJ2-3	TRBD2	ASSGGGGDTQY
TRBV19	11	TRBJ1-1	-	ASSMRWGTEAF
TRBV21-1	15	TRBJ2-5	-	ASSRKSPTSLEATQY
TRBV9	12	TRBJ1-1	-	ASSVMTGGGEAF
TRBV5-1	12	TRBJ2-1	TRBD2	ASKREGIYNEQF
TRBV15	11	TRBJ1-2	-	ATSRGNNYGYT
TRBV4-2	13	TRBJ1-5	-	ASSQDGGKAQPQH
TRBV29-1	11	TRBJ1-1	TRBD1	SASQGAGTEAF
TRBV27	13	TRBJ2-6	-	ASSNYRSGANVLT
TRBV14	13	TRBJ2-2	TRBD1	ASSHLTGGTGELF
TRBV27	15	TRBJ2-4	-	AGSPLGRAGRRNIQY
TRBV19	11	TRBJ1-2	-	ASSPGVDYGYT
TRBV25-1	15	TRBJ2-5	-	ASEYRGGLHGGETQY
TRBV19	13	TRBJ2-1	-	ASSIFLDRSNEQF
TRBV18	17	TRBJ2-1	-	ASSPYFVPPGVKDNEQF
TRBV14	14	TRBJ1-5	-	ASSQEGGGCHQPQH